One sample yielded the 5 T cell receptor beta chains listed below, sequenced in a study of control samples from healthy donors and cancer patients. Clones were read by immunoSEQ multiplex PCR, and TCRdb kept only the in-frame ones, dropping some. The sample carries around 150,000 clones, around 94% recorded once. Sequenced input: PBMCs. The receptors derive from a man aged 55-75 years with colorectal cancer.

The V call is TRBV9, the J call TRBJ2-6, with a weak D call TRBD2 (7 bases). The CDR3 is made up of 16 amino acids. Germline loops: CDR1 SGDLS, CDR2 YYNGEE. V was clipped by 5 bases and J by 0 bases, with 12 bases between them. CDR3 nucleotides: TGTGCCAGCAGAGGGGGGAGGGACTCTGGGGCCAACGTCCTGACTTTC. Protein sequence: CASRGGRDSGANVLTF.

The chain uses TRBV7-8 and TRBJ1-2, with TRBD1 identical over 10 bases. Germline CDR1 and CDR2: SGHVS and FQNEAQ. The CDR3 length is 14 residues. The V and J ends lost 5 bases and 2 bases, in that order; junction bases with no gene match: 2. CDR3 sequence reads: CASSQGQGNYGYTF. CDR3 nucleotide sequence: TGTGCCAGCAGCCAGGGACAGGGGAACTATGGCTACACCTTC.

The chain recombines TRBV5-4 with TRBJ2-2, with D tentatively TRBD1 (7 bases). Germline loops: CDR1 SGHNT, CDR2 YYREEE (reference sequence). The length of the CDR3 is 16 residues. Trimming took off 4 bases at V and 2 bases at J, with 15 bases between the two ends. The CDR3 DNA reads TGTGCCAGCAGCCGCGCGGGGACAGTAAACACCGGGGAGCTGTTTTTT. The encoded protein is CASSRAGTVNTGELFF.

J is TRBJ1-2 and V is TRBV29-1; D unclear. The CDR3 has 11 amino acids. Per germline, CDR1 SQVTM and CDR2 ANQGSEA. Between the trimmed V and J ends, which lost 4 bases and 4 bases, there was a span of 7 bases. CDR3 sequence reads: CSVVDGYGYTF. DNA of the CDR3: TGCAGCGTTGTGGACGGCTATGGCTACACCTTC.

The chain is built from TRBV5-1 and TRBJ1-3; D is uncertain. The CDR3 runs 14 residues. V gave up 0 bases and J gave up 9 bases, with 13 bases separating them. CDR1 is SGHRS and CDR2 is YFSETQ in the germline V gene. The CDR3 sequence is CASSLVGLLSTIYF. Here the CDR3 DNA reads TGCGCCAGCAGCTTGGTAGGGTTACTCAGCACCATATATTTT.